The sequence of this TCR beta chain was determined in a study of post-analysis software for immune sequencing data. Overall study: Clinical courses comprised relapsing-remitting, secondary progressive and progressive-relapsing multiple sclerosis. Study outcomes and limitations: Patients with multiple sclerosis recorded significantly lower normalized Chao1 diversity than controls, the study found. Compared with controls, patients had more of about 5 TRBV segments, including TRBV5-6, TRBV5-1 and TRBV20-1. By F measure, strong co-clustering occurred among samples prepared in the same batch.

Germline assignment: CDR1 LGHDT and CDR2 YNNKEL (reference sequence). This CDR3 has 14 amino acids. Trimming shortened V by 0 bases and J by 7 bases, and 9 bases separated the two germline ends. As concerns this clonotype: Its antigen remains unidentified.

Unique-molecular-identifier-tagged TCR beta cDNA libraries were used. Each sample of about 1 to 10 million input T cells yielded approximately 500,000 cDNA molecules, so each molecule approximated one T cell. TCRdb re-analysed the PCR reads in MiXCR, keeping a single row per CDR3 protein. The profile shows approximately 730,000 distinct CDR3 sequences, 30% of them singletons. The clonotype originates from a girl under 18 with multiple sclerosis. The chain couples TRBV3-1 to TRBJ2-2, with D maybe TRBD1 (6 bases). Sequencing input: blood. CDR3: CASSQDPGDGELFF. The CDR3, as DNA: TGTGCCAGCAGCCAAGATCCAGGGGACGGGGAGCTGTTTTTT. The whole variable domain, remainder taken from reference TRBV3-1 and TRBJ2-2, is DTAVSQTPKYLVTQMGNDKSIKCEQNLGHDTMYWYKQDSKKFLKIMFSYNNKELIINETVPNRFSPKSPDKAHLNLHINSLELGDSAVYFCASSQDPGDGELFFGEGSRLTVL.